This T cell receptor beta chain stems from a study of cytomegalovirus exposure and HLA in healthy donors. The CDR3 runs 16 residues. Trimming left V 5 bases short and J 0 bases short, with 14 bases between. The germline V gene has CDR1 SGHTA and CDR2 FQGNSA. Findings and limits, study-wide: Most TCR sequences proved rare, with some public TCRs found in many donors. The authors listed 150 to 200 TCR beta chains as cytomegalovirus-associated.

Sequencing was performed with immunoSEQ multiplex PCR; in TCRdb, only in-frame clones are kept and a portion is missing. In the table there are 90,000 to 150,000 clones, less than 90% of which are singletons. On this clone itself: What it binds is not known.

The V and J genes are TRBV7-2 and TRBJ1-3; no firm D call. Sample: PBMCs. This TCR derives from a young man in good health and CMV-seropositive. The CDR3 DNA sequence: TGTGCCAGCAGCCTCGGTTCCGCCTCCTCTGGAAACACCATATATTTT. It translates to CASSLGSASSGNTIYF.